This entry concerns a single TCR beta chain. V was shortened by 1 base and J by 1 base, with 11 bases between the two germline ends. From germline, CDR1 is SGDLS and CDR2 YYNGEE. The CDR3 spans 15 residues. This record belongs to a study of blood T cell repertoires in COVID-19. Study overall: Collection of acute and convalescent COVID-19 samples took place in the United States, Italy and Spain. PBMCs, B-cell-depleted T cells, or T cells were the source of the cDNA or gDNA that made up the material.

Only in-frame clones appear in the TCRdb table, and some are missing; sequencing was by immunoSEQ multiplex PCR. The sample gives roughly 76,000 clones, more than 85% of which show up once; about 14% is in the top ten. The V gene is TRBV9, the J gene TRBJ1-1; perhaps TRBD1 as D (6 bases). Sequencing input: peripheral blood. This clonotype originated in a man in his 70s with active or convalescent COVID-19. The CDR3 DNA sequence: TGTGCCAGCAGCGTACTGGACAGTAAGAACACTGAAGCTTTCTTT. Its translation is CASSVLDSKNTEAFF.